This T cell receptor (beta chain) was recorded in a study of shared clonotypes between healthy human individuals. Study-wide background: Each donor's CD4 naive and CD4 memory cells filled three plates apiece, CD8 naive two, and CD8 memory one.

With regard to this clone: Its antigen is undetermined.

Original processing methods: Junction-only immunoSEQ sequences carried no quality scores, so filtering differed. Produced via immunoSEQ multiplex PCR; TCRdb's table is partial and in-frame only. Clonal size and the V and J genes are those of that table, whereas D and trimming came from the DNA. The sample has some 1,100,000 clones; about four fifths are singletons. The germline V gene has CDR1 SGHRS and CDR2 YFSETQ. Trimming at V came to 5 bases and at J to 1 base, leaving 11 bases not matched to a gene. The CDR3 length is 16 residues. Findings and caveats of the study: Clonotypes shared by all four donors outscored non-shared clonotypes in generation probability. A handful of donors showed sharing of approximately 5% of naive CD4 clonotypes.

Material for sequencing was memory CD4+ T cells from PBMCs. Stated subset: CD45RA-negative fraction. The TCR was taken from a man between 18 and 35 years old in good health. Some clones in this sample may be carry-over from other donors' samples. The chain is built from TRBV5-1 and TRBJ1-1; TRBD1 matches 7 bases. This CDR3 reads CASRDREGLTNTEAFF. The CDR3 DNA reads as TGCGCCAGCAGAGACAGGGAGGGTTTAACGAACACTGAAGCTTTCTTT.